This T cell receptor beta chain was identified during a study of response to subunit inactivated influenza vaccine. With respect to this clonotype: Its specificity is not known.

Per the germline V gene, CDR1 is MNHEY and CDR2 is SVGEGT. This CDR3 region has 15 residues. V lost 5 bases, J lost 3 bases, and 17 bases lay in between. Study observations and caveats: Few additional T cells are recruited per seasonal influenza vaccination, authors suggested.

In TCRdb, the RT-PCR reads were re-called with MiXCR into one record per CDR3 protein. The data hold hundreds of thousands of distinct CDR3 sequences, with less than 20% observed a single time. The receptor was derived from a man aged 50-60 years who received an inactivated influenza vaccine. Sequencing was performed on PBMCs from blood, taken less than 13 days after vaccination. This chain joins TRBV6-2 or TRBV6-3 and TRBJ2-7; D call uncertain. The CDR3 nucleotides are TGTGCCAGCAGTCAACAGTCGACAAGAAACTACGAGCAGTACTTC. It encodes CASSQQSTRNYEQYF.